Listed here are 9 T cell receptor beta chains from one sample, sequenced in a study of cytomegalovirus exposure and HLA in healthy donors. TCRdb keeps only in-frame clones here, not all; method: immunoSEQ multiplex PCR. Of some 98,000 clones listed, over 75% are singletons. Sample: PBMCs. Receptor source: a man in his late teens or twenties in good health and CMV-seropositive.

The rearrangement links TRBV5-1 to TRBJ2-2; TRBD2 aligns across 14 bases. The CDR3 runs to 19 residues. With 0 bases clipped from V and 4 bases from J, the junction kept 8 bases outside the gene matches. Germline V gives CDR1 SGHRS, CDR2 YFSETQ. In DNA, the CDR3 is TGCGCCAGCAGCTTGGAAGGGACTAGCGGGAGCGTGAGCACCGGGGAGCTGTTTTTT. Its protein is CASSLEGTSGSVSTGELFF. Full variable domain (outside the CDR3, taken from reference TRBV5-1 and TRBJ2-2): KAGVTQTPRYLIKTRGQQVTLSCSPISGHRSVSWYQQTPGQGLQFLFEYFSETQRNKGNFPGRFSGRQFSNSRSEMNVSTLELGDSALYLCASSLEGTSGSVSTGELFFGEGSRLTVL.

This chain uses TRBV7-2 with TRBJ2-3; D uncertain. Trimming removed 5 bases from V and 0 bases from J, with 9 bases in between. The germline CDR1 and CDR2 sequences are SGHTA and FQGNSA. The CDR3 covers 14 residues. CDR3 protein: CASSPVLSTDTQYF. The CDR3 DNA reads TGTGCCAGCAGCCCTGTACTTAGCACAGATACGCAGTATTTT.

The genes are TRBV2 and TRBJ2-3, with TRBD1 matching over 11 bases. CDR3 size: 15 residues. J gave up 4 bases and V 6 bases, and 6 bases lay outside the gene matches. CDR1 SNHLY and CDR2 FYNNEI come from the germline V gene. Written as DNA, the CDR3 is TGTGCCAGCAGGGCCGGGACAGGGGGAGCAGATACGCAGTATTTT. It translates to CASRAGTGGADTQYF. Using reference TRBV2 and TRBJ2-3 for the parts outside the CDR3, the full variable domain is EPEVTQTPSHQVTQMGQEVILRCVPISNHLYFYWYRQILGQKVEFLVSFYNNEISEKSEIFDDQFSVERPDGSNFTLKIRSTKLEDSAMYFCASRAGTGGADTQYFGPGTRLTVL.

This sequence joins TRBV19 and TRBJ2-1; 7 nucleotides line up with TRBD1. The CDR3 length is 15 residues. The germline CDR1 and CDR2 sequences are LNHDA and SQIVND (reference sequence). V was pared by 3 bases and J by 3 bases, with 5 bases of the junction left unmatched. For the CDR3, the DNA is TGTGCCAGTAGTATTTTCGGACAGGACTACAATGAGCAGTTCTTC. Its translation: CASSIFGQDYNEQFF.

V is TRBV21-1 and J is TRBJ2-1; the D call in the table, TRBD2, was not verified against the DNA. TRBV21-1 is a listed pseudogene. This CDR3 spans 15 amino acids. The DNA of the CDR3 is TGTGCCAGCAGAGTACGGCTAGCTACTAAACATGAGCAGTTCTTC. Amino acids: CASRVRLATKHEQFF.

This chain uses TRBV11-2 with TRBJ2-5; 10 positions agree with TRBD2. Germline V gives CDR1 SGHAT, CDR2 FQNNGV. The CDR3 contains 17 residues. The ends lost 5 bases at V and 5 bases at J; junction bases unmatched: 14. CDR3 residues: CASSLLSSGRAGETQYF. The DNA of the CDR3 is TGTGCCAGCAGCCTCCTATCCAGCGGGAGGGCCGGGGAGACCCAGTACTTC.

V and J are TRBV25-1 and TRBJ2-1, with TRBD1 identical over 11 bases. The CDR3 is 14 amino acids. Germline values: CDR1 MGHDK, CDR2 SYGVNS. J lost 15 bases, V lost 5 bases, and 12 bases had no gene match. This CDR3 is CASSPPGQGARLFF. The DNA for the CDR3 is TGTGCCAGCAGTCCACCCGGACAGGGGGCTCGTTTGTTCTTC.

This clone was seen only once. This sequence joins TRBV5-4 and TRBJ2-2; 9 bases are shared with TRBD1. After removal of 4 bases from V and 1 base from J, the junction contained 5 bases not matched to a gene. This CDR3 contains 16 residues. Per the germline V gene, CDR1 is SGHNT and CDR2 is YYREEE (reference sequence). CDR3 residues: CASSIYRGQNTGELFF. CDR3 in DNA: TGTGCCAGCAGCATCTACAGGGGGCAGAACACCGGGGAGCTGTTTTTT.

The rearrangement links TRBV5-1 to TRBJ2-3; D perhaps matches TRBD2 (8 bases). CDR1 and CDR2 (germline): SGHRS, YFSETQ. CDR3 length: 15 residues. V was pared by 4 bases and J by 2 bases, with 14 bases between. This CDR3 is CASSPGGTDTDTQYF. DNA of the CDR3: TGCGCCAGCAGCCCGGGGGGGACAGACACAGATACGCAGTATTTT. The variable domain in full, completed from reference TRBV5-1 and TRBJ2-3, reads KAGVTQTPRYLIKTRGQQVTLSCSPISGHRSVSWYQQTPGQGLQFLFEYFSETQRNKGNFPGRFSGRQFSNSRSEMNVSTLELGDSALYLCASSPGGTDTDTQYFGPGTRLTVL.